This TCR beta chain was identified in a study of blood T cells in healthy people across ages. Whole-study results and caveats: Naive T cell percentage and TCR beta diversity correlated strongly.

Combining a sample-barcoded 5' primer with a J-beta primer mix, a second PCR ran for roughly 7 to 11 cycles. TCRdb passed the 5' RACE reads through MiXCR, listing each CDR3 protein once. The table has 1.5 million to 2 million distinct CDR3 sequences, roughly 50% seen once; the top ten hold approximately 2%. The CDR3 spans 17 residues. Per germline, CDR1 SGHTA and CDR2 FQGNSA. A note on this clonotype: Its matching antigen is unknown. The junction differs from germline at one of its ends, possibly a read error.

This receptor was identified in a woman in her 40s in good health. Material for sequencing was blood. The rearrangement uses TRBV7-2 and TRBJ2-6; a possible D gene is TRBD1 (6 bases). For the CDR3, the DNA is TGTGCCGGCAGCTTAGCGATAGGGGGCTCTGGGGCCAACGTCCTGACTTTC. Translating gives CAGSLAIGGSGANVLTF.